Following are 9 T cell receptor beta chains from one sample sequenced in a study of blood T cells in healthy people across ages. Through a sample-barcoded 5' primer and a J-beta primer mix, a second PCR was run for roughly 7 to 11 cycles. A single record per CDR3 protein comes from TCRdb applying MiXCR to the 5' RACE reads. The repertoire holds approximately 490,000 distinct CDR3 sequences, about 25% seen once, with less than 9% in the top ten. The same sample was also studied in work on T cells of mothers and their children.

Sequencing was performed on blood. Receptors originate from a boy between 10 and 17 years old in good health.

This chain uses TRBV28 with TRBJ2-7; D is unresolved. CDR3 length: 12 amino acids. CDR1 MDHEN and CDR2 SYDVKM come from the germline V gene. Between the trimmed V and J ends, which lost 6 bases and 6 bases, there was a span of 12 bases. The DNA of the CDR3 is TGTGCCAGCAGCCCCCCCTGGACCGAGCAGTACTTC. Amino acid sequence: CASSPPWTEQYF.

This clonotype was seen a handful of times. DNA for the CDR3: TGTGCCAGCAGTTACTCTTCAGGGGGCGATGGCTACACCTTC. This encodes CASSYSSGGDGYTF. The chain recombines TRBV6-5 with TRBJ1-2; 8 nucleotides agree with TRBD1. Trimming cost V 0 bases and J 6 bases; bases outside gene matches: 3. Per the germline V gene, CDR1 is MNHEY and CDR2 is SVGAGI. The CDR3 has 14 amino acids.

The table lists this clonotype with a few counts. The chain combines TRBV20-1 with TRBJ2-1; 8 positions match TRBD2. V trimming: 0 bases; J trimming: 5 bases; junction bases outside the gene matches: 9. The CDR3 runs to 16 residues. In germline, CDR1 is DFQATT, CDR2 SNEGSKA (reference sequence). The CDR3 nucleotides read TGCAGTGCTAGAGATCTTGGGCGGGGGGTGAACAATGAGCAGTTCTTC. This translates into CSARDLGRGVNNEQFF.

This clonotype was seen ten or more times. The chain recombines TRBV4-3 with TRBJ2-5; TRBD2 matches 10 bases. The V gene end was trimmed by 4 bases and the J gene end by 5 bases; junction bases not matched to a gene: 4. The CDR3 length is 14 residues. CDR1 and CDR2 (germline): LGHNA, YSLEER. The CDR3 sequence is CASSPLAGAETQYF. The DNA of the CDR3 is TGCGCCAGCAGCCCCCTAGCGGGAGCGGAGACCCAGTACTTC.

The sample holds a few counts of this clonotype. V gene TRBV28 combines with J gene TRBJ2-7; D may match TRBD1 or TRBD2 (7 bases each). Trimming took off 6 bases at V and 4 bases at J, with 13 bases between the two ends. From germline, CDR1 is MDHEN and CDR2 SYDVKM. The CDR3 loop spans 13 amino acids. DNA of the CDR3: TGTGCCAGCAGAGGGGAGGGGGCTTACGAGCAGTACTTC. It encodes CASRGEGAYEQYF.

This clonotype has just a few counts. CDR3 protein: CASSGLEKGHEQFF. CDR3 sequence (DNA): TGTGCCAGCTCCGGACTAGAAAAGGGACATGAGCAGTTCTTC. This chain connects TRBV28 to TRBJ2-1; 7 bases match TRBD2. Per the germline V gene, CDR1 is MDHEN and CDR2 is SYDVKM. Trimming at V came to 8 bases and at J to 8 bases, leaving 12 bases not matched to a gene. The CDR3 is 14 amino acids.

CDR3 protein: CASSIGTSGITDTQYF. CDR3 sequence (DNA): TGTGCCAGCAGCATCGGGACTAGCGGGATCACAGATACGCAGTATTTT. The chain joins TRBV5-5 to TRBJ2-3, with TRBD2 matching 13 bases. Germline V gene data show CDR1 as SGHKS and CDR2 as YYEKEE (reference sequence). V shed 4 bases and J 2 bases; nucleotides not matched to a gene: 4. The length of the CDR3 is 16 residues. Variable domain in full (rest from reference TRBV5-5 and TRBJ2-3): DAGVTQSPTHLIKTRGQQVTLRCSPISGHKSVSWYQQVLGQGPQFIFQYYEKEERGRGNFPDRFSARQFPNYSSELNVNALLLGDSALYLCASSIGTSGITDTQYFGPGTRLTVL.

This clonotype was observed a few times. CDR3: CASSLVRMDTEAFF. CDR3 nucleotide sequence: TGTGCCAGCAGCTTAGTGCGGATGGACACTGAAGCTTTCTTT. The gene calls are TRBV7-9 and TRBJ1-1, with D unclear. The CDR3 has 14 amino acids. V was pared by 1 base and J by 3 bases, with 9 bases between. Germline V gives CDR1 SEHNR, CDR2 FQNEAQ (reference sequence).

This clonotype was seen a few times. The V gene is TRBV6-1, the J gene TRBJ2-3; weak D call: TRBD2 (6 bases). Trimming took off 5 bases at V and 6 bases at J, with 21 bases between the two ends. From germline, CDR1 is MNHNS and CDR2 SASEGT. This CDR3 region has 16 residues. CDR3 sequence (DNA): TGTGCCAGCAGTCTCGGGGGTAGCAGCTCCCCGGATACGCAGTATTTT. Amino acids: CASSLGGSSSPDTQYF.